A selection of T cell receptor beta chains follows, all from one sample in a study of blood T cell repertoires in COVID-19. Clones were read by immunoSEQ multiplex PCR, and TCRdb kept only the in-frame ones, dropping some. The sample includes about 94,000 clones, 80% of them seen just once. Sample: peripheral blood. Every receptor here comes from an elderly woman with acute or convalescent COVID-19. CDR3s include the opening cysteine and the closing phenylalanine or tryptophan. Each record gives: D gene, clone size, V gene, J gene, CDR3 DNA, CDR3 protein. The D gene is left open where the match is weak. Only part of the rows carry a size: once, few, many, or a class if the clone is expanded.

.,.,TRBV3-1/TRBV3-2,TRBJ1-1,TGTGCCAGCAGCCGGAGCGGCAGGGGTCGTATGAACACTGAAGCTTTCTTT,CASSRSGRGRMNTEAFF
.,few,TRBV19,TRBJ1-3,TGTGCCAGTAGTATACCGGGAAGAAGCTCTGGAAACACCATATATTTT,CASSIPGRSSGNTIYF
TRBD1,once,TRBV18,TRBJ1-4,TGTGCCAGCTCCCCGGGACAGCTCGGTGAAAAACTGTTTTTT,CASSPGQLGEKLFF
TRBD1,once,TRBV29-1,TRBJ2-5,TGCAGCGTTGGAGGGACAGGAGGGGAGACCCAGTACTTC,CSVGGTGGETQYF
TRBD1,.,TRBV5-1,TRBJ1-4,TGCGCCAGCAGAGACGGGACAGGGGGAGAAAAACTGTTTTTT,CASRDGTGGEKLFF
TRBD1,.,TRBV5-6,TRBJ1-2,TGTGCCAGCAGCTTGGACAGGGGTACCTATGGCTACACCTTC,CASSLDRGTYGYTF
.,.,TRBV12-2,TRBJ1-5,TGTGCAAGTCGCTTAGTTTTTGGGGGCGGCCCTAATCAGCCCCAGCATTTT,CASRLVFGGGPNQPQHF
TRBD2,.,TRBV27,TRBJ2-1,TGTGCCAGCAGTTCGATAAAACTAGCGGGAGAAATCAATGAGCAGTTCTTC,CASSSIKLAGEINEQFF
TRBD1,.,TRBV11-3,TRBJ2-7,TGTGCCAGCAGCTTAGAAGGGGGCGGCGACGAGCAGTACTTC,CASSLEGGGDEQYF
TRBD1,.,TRBV6-1,TRBJ1-6,TGTGCCAGCAGTAAAGAACCCGACAGGGTGCAAGATTCACCCCTCCACTTT,CASSKEPDRVQDSPLHF
.,few,TRBV5-4,TRBJ2-7,TGTGCCAGCAGCTTGGGGACAGACGGCTACGAGCAGTACTTC,CASSLGTDGYEQYF
.,.,TRBV15,TRBJ1-3,TGTGCCACCAGCAGAGTGGTACACTCTGGAAACACCATATATTTT,CATSRVVHSGNTIYF
.,.,TRBV7-9,TRBJ2-3,TGTGCCAGCAGCCCGACGGCTGGGACACCTAGCACAGATACGCAGTATTTT,CASSPTAGTPSTDTQYF
TRBD1,.,TRBV5-1,TRBJ1-1,TGCGCCAGCAGCCCCCGAGGGGGACAGGACACTGAAGCTTTCTTT,CASSPRGGQDTEAFF
TRBD1,.,TRBV29-1,TRBJ1-5,TGCAGCGTCGGGACAGGGGGAAGCAATCAGCCCCAGCATTTT,CSVGTGGSNQPQHF
.,few,TRBV19,TRBJ1-2,TGTGCCAGTAGTATTTCCGGGAACTATGGCTACACCTTC,CASSISGNYGYTF
TRBD1,few,TRBV9,TRBJ1-1,TGTGCCAGCAGCTCCACCACACAGGGGGCGCGGATGAACACTGAAGCTTTCTTT,CASSSTTQGARMNTEAFF
TRBD1,.,TRBV6-2/TRBV6-3,TRBJ2-1,TGTGCCAGCAGCGGACAGGGACGGGGTGAGCAGTTCTTC,CASSGQGRGEQFF
.,.,TRBV3-1/TRBV3-2,TRBJ1-3,TGTGCCAGCAGCCAACGTGGAAACACCATATATTTT,CASSQRGNTIYF
.,once,TRBV18,TRBJ2-7,TGTGCCAGCTCACGCTCTGGGGCTGACGAGCAGTACTTC,CASSRSGADEQYF
.,.,TRBV9,TRBJ2-3,TGTGCCAGCAGCGTAGCCGCGGGCCGGAGCACAGATACGCAGTATTTT,CASSVAAGRSTDTQYF
TRBD2,.,TRBV4-2,TRBJ2-1,TGTGCCAGCAGCCAAGGAGGGACTAGCGGGGTCTACAATGAGCAGTTCTTC,CASSQGGTSGVYNEQFF
TRBD1,.,TRBV3-1/TRBV3-2,TRBJ2-7,TGTGCCAGCAGCCAGGACAGGGGTATTTACGAGCAGTACTTC,CASSQDRGIYEQYF
TRBD2,.,TRBV29-1,TRBJ2-2,TGCAGCGTGGGGACTAGCGGGTTTGGGGAGCTGTTTTTT,CSVGTSGFGELFF
.,.,TRBV5-1,TRBJ1-1,TGCGCCAGCAGCTTGGTACAGGGAAAGCCTGAAGCTTTCTTT,CASSLVQGKPEAFF
.,.,TRBV2,TRBJ2-1,TGTGCCAGCACCCCAGGTGGGGCCAATGAGCAGTTCTTC,CASTPGGANEQFF
TRBD2,once,TRBV30,TRBJ2-5,TGTGCCTGGAGTACCCTAGCGGTCGGGGAGACCCAGTACTTC,CAWSTLAVGETQYF
.,.,TRBV18,TRBJ2-1,TGTGCCAGCTCACCCGCCGGGACTTCTTACAATGAGCAGTTCTTC,CASSPAGTSYNEQFF
.,once,TRBV21-1,TRBJ2-7,TGTGCCAGCAGCGGGACAGGGGGTTCATCCGAGCAGTACTTC,CASSGTGGSSEQYF
.,.,TRBV6-5,TRBJ1-2,TGTGCCAGTCGACGGACAGCTAACTATGGCTACACCTTC,CASRRTANYGYTF
.,.,TRBV27,TRBJ2-7,TGTGCCAGCAGTCCCACAGCCCTTCAAACCTACGAGCAGTACTTC,CASSPTALQTYEQYF
TRBD1,.,TRBV18,TRBJ1-1,TGTGCCAGCTCACCACTAGGCCGACAGGGGGAAACCACTGAAGCTTTCTTT,CASSPLGRQGETTEAFF
TRBD1,.,TRBV5-1,TRBJ1-5,TGCGCCAGCAGCTTGGAAGGGGGCGGAACCGGTCAGCCCCAGCATTTT,CASSLEGGGTGQPQHF
.,.,TRBV30,TRBJ1-6,TGTGCCTGGAGCCGGAGCTCCTATAATTCACCCCTCCACTTT,CAWSRSSYNSPLHF
TRBD2,.,TRBV7-2,TRBJ2-1,TGTGCCAGCAGCCCTCTAGCGGGCCACTACAATGAGCAGTTCTTC,CASSPLAGHYNEQFF
TRBD2,.,TRBV7-2,TRBJ2-3,TGTGCCAGCAGCTTTTCCGGGACTATCACAGATACGCAGTATTTT,CASSFSGTITDTQYF
TRBD1,.,TRBV6-5,TRBJ2-7,TGTGCCAGCAGTTCGTACAGGGGCGCGTACGAGCAGTACTTC,CASSSYRGAYEQYF
TRBD2,.,TRBV19,TRBJ2-3,TGTGCCAGTAGTATGAGGCGGGAGCGCGATACGCAGTATTTT,CASSMRRERDTQYF
.,.,TRBV6-5,TRBJ1-1,TGTGCCAGCAACATGGGGGGAAAAAACACTGAAGCTTTCTTT,CASNMGGKNTEAFF
TRBD1,.,TRBV6-6,TRBJ2-3,TGTGCCAGCAGTTACTACAGGGGAACAGATACGCAGTATTTT,CASSYYRGTDTQYF
.,.,TRBV12-3/TRBV12-4,TRBJ2-7,TGTGCCAGCAGCCGACAGGCAACCTACGAGCAGTACTTC,CASSRQATYEQYF
.,.,TRBV7-9,TRBJ1-6,TGTGCCAGCAGCTTAAGTCAGGGGCCTAATTCACCCCTCCACTTT,CASSLSQGPNSPLHF
.,few,TRBV21-1,TRBJ1-5,TGTGCCAGCAGCAAAAAGGAGGTAAGGGGCTTCAGGGGCTATAGCAATCAGCCCCAGCATTTT,CASSKKEVRGFRGYSNQPQHF
.,.,TRBV6-1,TRBJ1-6,TGTGCCAGCAGTAAAGCCATCCTTCCTATGATCCTCCACTTT,CASSKAILPMILHF
.,.,TRBV19,TRBJ2-3,TGTGCCAGTAGTATAGGGGCGCTAAGCACAGATACGCAGTATTTT,CASSIGALSTDTQYF
.,.,TRBV3-1/TRBV3-2,TRBJ2-1,TGTGCCAGCAGCCAGTTAGCGTCCTCATCCTACAATGAGCAGTTCTTC,CASSQLASSSYNEQFF
.,few,TRBV7-9,TRBJ1-1,TGTGCCAGCAGCTTAGACTACGTCAGCGACACTGAAGCTTTCTTT,CASSLDYVSDTEAFF